The text below deals with one TCR beta chain. These data are taken from a study of cytomegalovirus exposure and HLA in healthy donors. Germline V gene sequence: CDR1 SEHNR, CDR2 FQNEAQ (reference sequence). V was clipped by 5 bases and J by 0 bases, with 9 bases between them. The CDR3 extends over 14 amino acids. Primers included in the PCR were 60 Vbeta and 13 Jbeta primers. Sequenced by immunoSEQ multiplex PCR; TCRdb stores in-frame clones only, minus some. Found here are about 38,000 clones; the top ten clones hold approximately 10%. Sequenced material: PBMCs. The genes are TRBV7-9 and TRBJ2-3; maybe TRBD1 (6 bases). The clonotype originates from a man aged 40-49 years in good health and CMV-seropositive. The CDR3 DNA reads as TGTGCCAGCAGCCCAGGGGTCAGCACAGATACGCAGTATTTT. Translation: CASSPGVSTDTQYF.